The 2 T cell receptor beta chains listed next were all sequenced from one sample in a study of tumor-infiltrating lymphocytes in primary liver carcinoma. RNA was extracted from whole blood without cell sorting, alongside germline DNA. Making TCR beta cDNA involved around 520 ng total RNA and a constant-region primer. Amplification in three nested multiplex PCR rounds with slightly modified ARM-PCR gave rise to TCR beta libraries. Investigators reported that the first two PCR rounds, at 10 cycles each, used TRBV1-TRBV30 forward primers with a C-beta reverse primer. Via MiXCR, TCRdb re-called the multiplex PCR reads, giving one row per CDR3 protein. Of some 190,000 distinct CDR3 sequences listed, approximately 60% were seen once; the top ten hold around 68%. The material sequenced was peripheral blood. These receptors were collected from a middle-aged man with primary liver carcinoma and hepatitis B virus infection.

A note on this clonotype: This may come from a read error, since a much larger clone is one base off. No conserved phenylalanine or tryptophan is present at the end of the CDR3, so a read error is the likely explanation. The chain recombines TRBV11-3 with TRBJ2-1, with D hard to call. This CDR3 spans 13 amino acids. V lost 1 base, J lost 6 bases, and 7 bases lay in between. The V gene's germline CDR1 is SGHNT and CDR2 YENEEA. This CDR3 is CASSLVSSNEQFL. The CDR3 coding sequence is TGTGCCAGCAGCTTAGTATCCAGCAATGAGCAGTTCCTC.

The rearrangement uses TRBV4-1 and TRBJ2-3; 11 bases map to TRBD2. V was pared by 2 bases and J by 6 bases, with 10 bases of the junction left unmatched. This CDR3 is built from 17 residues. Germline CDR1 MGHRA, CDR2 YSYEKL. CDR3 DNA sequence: TGCGCCAGCAGCCAAATCATAGCGGGAGGGCCCGAGGATACGCAGTATTTT. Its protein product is CASSQIIAGGPEDTQYF.